A single sample is the source of the 14 T cell receptor beta chains below, sequenced in a study of neoadjuvant anti-PD-1 for oral cavity cancer. Assay: immunoSEQ multiplex PCR; the TCRdb copy retains only in-frame clones and omits some. The table shows more than 12,000 clones, with nearly 70% occurring only once. Stated time point: after neoadjuvant nivolumab, at surgical resection. The sample here was PBMCs, taken after nivolumab (anti-PD-1) treatment. The receptors were gathered from a person between 40 and 79 years old with oral cavity squamous cell carcinoma.

The J gene is TRBJ2-7, the V gene TRBV6-1; 10 bases match TRBD2. V lost 1 base and J lost 2; bases outside the gene matches: 2. Germline loops: CDR1 MNHNS, CDR2 SASEGT. This CDR3 comprises 15 residues. This chain's CDR3 is CASSEGLAGAYEQYF. Here the CDR3 DNA reads TGTGCCAGCAGTGAAGGGCTAGCGGGAGCCTACGAGCAGTACTTC.

V gene TRBV6-5 combines with J gene TRBJ2-5; either TRBD1 or TRBD2 may fit D (5 bases each). This CDR3 region has 13 residues. V was pared by 2 bases and J by 2 bases, with 6 bases between. CDR1 MNHEY and CDR2 SVGAGI come from the germline V gene. The CDR3 protein is CASSYGGQETQYF. The CDR3 DNA follows: TGTGCCAGCAGTTACGGGGGTCAAGAGACCCAGTACTTC.

The gene calls are TRBV9 and TRBJ2-3, with D hard to call. The V and J ends lost 0 bases and 7 bases respectively, with 9 bases between them. This CDR3 has 13 residues. The germline gives CDR1 SGDLS, CDR2 YYNGEE. This chain's CDR3 is CASSVAPVNTQYF. CDR3 nucleotide sequence: TGTGCCAGCAGCGTAGCTCCCGTAAATACGCAGTATTTT.

The chain combines TRBV14 with TRBJ2-3, with D perhaps matching TRBD1 (6 bases). With 3 bases removed from V and 6 bases from J, the gap between germline ends came to 13 bases. This CDR3 has 14 amino acids. CDR1 and CDR2 (germline): SGHDN, FVKESK. The CDR3 nucleotides read TGTGCCAGCAGCCAGGGGGCGCGGAGTGATACGCAGTATTTT. Its protein is CASSQGARSDTQYF.

The genes are TRBV15 and TRBJ1-1; TRBD1 agrees at 7 bases. The CDR3 is 15 amino acids. The V gene end was trimmed by 0 bases and the J gene end by 11 bases; junction bases not matched to a gene: 12. The V gene's germline CDR1 is LNHNV and CDR2 YYDKDF (reference sequence). This CDR3 is CATSRDFPGQANAFF. In DNA form, the CDR3 reads TGTGCCACCAGCAGAGATTTCCCTGGACAGGCCAACGCTTTCTTT.

This chain connects TRBV9 to TRBJ2-7; 11 nucleotides agree with TRBD2. The CDR3 consists of 15 residues. CDR1 is SGDLS, CDR2 YYNGEE, per germline. Germline trimming cut 4 bases from V and 4 bases from J; bases unmatched to any gene: 7. The CDR3, as DNA: TGTGCCAGCAGCCCATTCGGGACTAGCGGTTACGAGCAGTACTTC. This translates into CASSPFGTSGYEQYF.

V and J are TRBV30 and TRBJ2-1; D possibly uses TRBD1 or TRBD2 (5 bases each). The CDR3 is 15 residues long. The germline V and J ends were trimmed by 4 bases and 7 bases, with 20 bases remaining between them. Germline V gene lookup returns CDR1 GTSNPN and CDR2 SVGIG (reference sequence). The chain's CDR3 is CAWKKPEGRWNEQFF. CDR3 nucleotides: TGTGCCTGGAAAAAACCCGAGGGGCGATGGAATGAGCAGTTCTTC.

This clone turned up a few times. This rearrangement joins TRBV6-1 to TRBJ2-1; tentatively, D is TRBD2 (5 bases). Per the germline V gene, CDR1 is MNHNS and CDR2 is SASEGT. The germline V and J ends were trimmed by 7 bases and 7 bases, with 14 bases remaining between them. The CDR3 runs 13 residues. CDR3 DNA sequence: TGTGCCAGCACTGGGTCGGGGTTGAATGAGCAGTTCTTC. Protein: CASTGSGLNEQFF.

This clone occurred a few times. The CDR3 here is CASSSSVRLAATDTQYF. CDR3 sequence (DNA): TGTGCCAGCAGCTCATCGGTCAGGCTAGCGGCCACAGATACGCAGTATTTT. The chain recombines TRBV16 with TRBJ2-3; 7 bases fit TRBD2. The CDR3 is 17 residues long. V lost 5 bases to trimming and J lost 2 bases; unmatched junction nucleotides: 13. Germline CDR1 KGHSY, CDR2 FQNENV.

Only a few counts were recorded for this clone. The chain recombines TRBV7-2 with TRBJ1-2; 8 bases line up with TRBD1. This CDR3 comprises 13 residues. The germline V gene encodes CDR1 SGHTA and CDR2 FQGNSA. The trim removed 4 bases at V and 7 bases at J, leaving 5 bases unmatched. The CDR3 protein is CASSSRTGLGYTF. CDR3 coding DNA: TGTGCCAGCAGCTCTAGGACAGGGCTTGGCTACACCTTC.

The chain recombines TRBV7-3 with TRBJ2-2, with 15 bases lining up with TRBD2. The CDR3 consists of 18 residues. Germline lookup yields CDR1 SGHTA and CDR2 FQGTGA. The ends lost 4 bases at V and 7 bases at J; junction bases unmatched: 10. CDR3 nucleotides: TGTGCCAGCAGCTCGGGACTAGCGGGAGGCCCGGGGCGCGGGGAGCTGTTTTTT. Protein sequence: CASSSGLAGGPGRGELFF.

V and J are TRBV7-8 and TRBJ2-3; no reliable D call. The germline V gene encodes CDR1 SGHVS and CDR2 FQNEAQ. Trimming took 8 bases from V and 6 from J, leaving 12 bases between them. The CDR3 covers 12 residues. In nucleotides, the CDR3 is TGTGCCAGCGAAGGACCGGTGGATACGCAGTATTTT. This translates into CASEGPVDTQYF.

The chain links TRBV7-6 to TRBJ2-1; no reliable D call. The CDR3 sequence is 13 residues long. Germline V gives CDR1 SGHVS, CDR2 FNYEAQ. Deletions cut 1 base from V and 10 bases from J, with 11 bases between. In DNA, the CDR3 is TGTGCCAGCAGCTTAGGAGCCCGAGGCGAGCAGTTCTTC. Its protein is CASSLGARGEQFF.

The V and J genes are TRBV12-2 and TRBJ1-1. TRBV12-2 is recorded as a pseudogene. The CDR3 covers 13 residues. The CDR3 spells CASRRGPFTEAFF. The CDR3, as DNA: TGTGCAAGCCGCCGGGGGCCTTTCACTGAAGCTTTCTTT.